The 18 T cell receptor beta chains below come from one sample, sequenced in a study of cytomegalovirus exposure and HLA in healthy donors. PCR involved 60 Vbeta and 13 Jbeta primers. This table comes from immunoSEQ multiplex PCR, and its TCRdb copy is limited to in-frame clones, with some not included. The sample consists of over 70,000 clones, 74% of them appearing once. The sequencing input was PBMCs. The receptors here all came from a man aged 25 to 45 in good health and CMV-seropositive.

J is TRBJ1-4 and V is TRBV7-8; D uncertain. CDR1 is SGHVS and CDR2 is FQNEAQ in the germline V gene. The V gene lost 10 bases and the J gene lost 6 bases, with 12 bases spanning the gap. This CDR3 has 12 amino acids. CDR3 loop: CATGPSHEKLFF. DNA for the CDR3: TGTGCCACCGGTCCTTCACATGAAAAACTGTTTTTT.

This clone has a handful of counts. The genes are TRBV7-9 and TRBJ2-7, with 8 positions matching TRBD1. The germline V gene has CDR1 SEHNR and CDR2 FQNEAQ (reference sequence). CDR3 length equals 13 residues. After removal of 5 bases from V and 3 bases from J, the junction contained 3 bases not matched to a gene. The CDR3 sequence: CASSPTGVYEQYF. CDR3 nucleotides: TGTGCCAGCAGCCCGACAGGGGTCTACGAGCAGTACTTC.

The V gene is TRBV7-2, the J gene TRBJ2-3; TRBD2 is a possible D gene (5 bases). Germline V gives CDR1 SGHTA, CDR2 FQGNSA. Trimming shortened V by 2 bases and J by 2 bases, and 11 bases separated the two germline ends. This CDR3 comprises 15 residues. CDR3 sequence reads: CASSLQSGTTDTQYF. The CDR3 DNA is TGTGCCAGCAGCTTACAAAGCGGAACCACAGATACGCAGTATTTT.

CDR3 sequence (DNA): TGTGCCTGGAGAGGGGGTTGGAACACCGGGGAGCTGTTTTTT. Translated: CAWRGGWNTGELFF. This chain links TRBV30 with TRBJ2-2; a weak D match, TRBD1 (6 bases). There are 14 residues in the CDR3. Germline CDR1 GTSNPN, CDR2 SVGIG (reference sequence). With 3 bases removed from V and 1 base from J, the gap between germline ends came to 9 bases.

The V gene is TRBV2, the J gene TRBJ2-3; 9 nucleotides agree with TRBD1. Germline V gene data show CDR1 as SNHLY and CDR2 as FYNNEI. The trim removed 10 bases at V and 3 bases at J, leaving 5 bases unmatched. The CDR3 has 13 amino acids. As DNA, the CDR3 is TGTGCCATCAGGGACAGGGTTACAGATACGCAGTATTTT. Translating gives CAIRDRVTDTQYF.

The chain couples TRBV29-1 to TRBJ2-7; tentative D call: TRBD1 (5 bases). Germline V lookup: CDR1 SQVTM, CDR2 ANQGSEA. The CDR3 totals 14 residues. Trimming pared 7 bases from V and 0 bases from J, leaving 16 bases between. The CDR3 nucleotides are TGCAGCGCCGTAGGGGCAGTTAGCTCCTACGAGCAGTACTTC. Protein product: CSAVGAVSSYEQYF.

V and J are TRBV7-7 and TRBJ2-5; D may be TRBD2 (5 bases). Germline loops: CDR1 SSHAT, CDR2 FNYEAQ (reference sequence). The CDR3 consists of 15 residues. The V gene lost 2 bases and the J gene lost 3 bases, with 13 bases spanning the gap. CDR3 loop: CASSLLGSLKETQYF. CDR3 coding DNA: TGTGCCAGCAGCTTATTGGGGAGCCTCAAAGAGACCCAGTACTTC. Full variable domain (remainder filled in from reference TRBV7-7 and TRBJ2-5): GAGVSQSPRYKVTKRGQDVTLRCDPISSHATLYWYQQALGQGPEFLTYFNYEAQPDKSGLPSDRFSAERPEGSISTLTIQRTEQRDSAMYRCASSLLGSLKETQYFGPGTRLLVL.

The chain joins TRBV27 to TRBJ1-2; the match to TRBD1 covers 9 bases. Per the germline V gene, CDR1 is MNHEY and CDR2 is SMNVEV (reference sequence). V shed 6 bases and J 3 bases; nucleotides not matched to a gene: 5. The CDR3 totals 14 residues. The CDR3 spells CASSYRGQDYGYTF. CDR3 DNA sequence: TGTGCCAGCAGCTACAGGGGGCAAGACTATGGCTACACCTTC.

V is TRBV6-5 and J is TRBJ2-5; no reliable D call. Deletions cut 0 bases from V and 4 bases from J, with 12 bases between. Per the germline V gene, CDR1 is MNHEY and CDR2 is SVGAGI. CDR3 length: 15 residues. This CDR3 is CASSYSGQPPETQYF. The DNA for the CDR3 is TGTGCCAGCAGTTACTCTGGGCAGCCCCCAGAGACCCAGTACTTC.

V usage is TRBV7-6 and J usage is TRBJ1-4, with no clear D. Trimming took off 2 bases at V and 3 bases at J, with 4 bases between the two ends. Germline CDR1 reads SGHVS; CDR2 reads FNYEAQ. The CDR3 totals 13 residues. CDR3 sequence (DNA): TGTGCCAGCAGCTTAAGAGCTAATGAAAAACTGTTTTTT. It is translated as CASSLRANEKLFF.

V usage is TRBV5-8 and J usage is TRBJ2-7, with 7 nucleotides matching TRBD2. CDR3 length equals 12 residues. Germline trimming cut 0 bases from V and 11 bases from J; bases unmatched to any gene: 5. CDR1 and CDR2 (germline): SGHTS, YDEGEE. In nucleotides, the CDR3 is TGTGCCAGCAGCTTGGTCGCCAGCGGGGAGTACTTC. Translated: CASSLVASGEYF.

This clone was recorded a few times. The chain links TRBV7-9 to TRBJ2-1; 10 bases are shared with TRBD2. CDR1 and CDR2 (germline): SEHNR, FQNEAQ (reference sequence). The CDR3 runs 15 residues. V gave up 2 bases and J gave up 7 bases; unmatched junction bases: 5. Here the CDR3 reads CASSLNLAGDNEQFF. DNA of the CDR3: TGTGCCAGCAGCTTAAATCTAGCGGGAGATAATGAGCAGTTCTTC.

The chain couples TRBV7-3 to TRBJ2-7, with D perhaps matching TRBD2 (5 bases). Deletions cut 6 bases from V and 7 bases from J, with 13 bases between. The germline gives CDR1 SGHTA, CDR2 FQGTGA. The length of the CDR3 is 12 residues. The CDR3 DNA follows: TGTGCCAGCAGTCGTCTGCGAGGGGAGCAGTACTTC. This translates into CASSRLRGEQYF.

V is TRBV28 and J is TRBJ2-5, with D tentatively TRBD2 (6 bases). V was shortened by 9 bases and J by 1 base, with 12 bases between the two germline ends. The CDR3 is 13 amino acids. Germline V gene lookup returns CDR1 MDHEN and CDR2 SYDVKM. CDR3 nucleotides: TGTGCCAGTCACCGGGACTCCCAAGAGACCCAGTACTTC. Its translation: CASHRDSQETQYF.

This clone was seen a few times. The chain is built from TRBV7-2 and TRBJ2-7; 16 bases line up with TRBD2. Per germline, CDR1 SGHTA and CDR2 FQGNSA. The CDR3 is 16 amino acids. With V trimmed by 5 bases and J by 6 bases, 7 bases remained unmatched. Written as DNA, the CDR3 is TGTGCCAGCAGCAATCCGGGACTAGCGGGAGGGGTCGAGCAGTACTTC. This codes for CASSNPGLAGGVEQYF. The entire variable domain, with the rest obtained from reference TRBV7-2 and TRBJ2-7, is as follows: GAGVSQSPSNKVTEKGKDVELRCDPISGHTALYWYRQSLGQGLEFLIYFQGNSAPDKSGLPSDRFSAERTGGSVSTLTIQRTQQEDSAVYLCASSNPGLAGGVEQYFGPGTRLTVT.

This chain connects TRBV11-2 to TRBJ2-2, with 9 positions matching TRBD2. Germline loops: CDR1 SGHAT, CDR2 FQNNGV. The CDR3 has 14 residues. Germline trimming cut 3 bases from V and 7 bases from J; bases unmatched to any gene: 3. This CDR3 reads CASSLAGGGGELFF. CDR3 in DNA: TGTGCCAGCAGCTTGGCGGGGGGGGGCGGGGAGCTGTTTTTT.

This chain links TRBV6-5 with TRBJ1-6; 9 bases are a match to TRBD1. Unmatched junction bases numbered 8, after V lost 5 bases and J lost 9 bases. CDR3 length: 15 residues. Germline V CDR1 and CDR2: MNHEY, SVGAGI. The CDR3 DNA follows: TGTGCCAGCAGTGCGGGACAGGGTCCTAGTTCACCCCTCCACTTT. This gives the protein CASSAGQGPSSPLHF.

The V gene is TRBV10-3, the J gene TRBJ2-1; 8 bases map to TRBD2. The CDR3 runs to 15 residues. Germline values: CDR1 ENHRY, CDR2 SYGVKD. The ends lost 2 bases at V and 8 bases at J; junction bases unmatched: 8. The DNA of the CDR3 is TGTGCCATCAGTGAGGCCGGGGGGGATCAGGATGAGCAGTTCTTC. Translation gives CAISEAGGDQDEQFF.